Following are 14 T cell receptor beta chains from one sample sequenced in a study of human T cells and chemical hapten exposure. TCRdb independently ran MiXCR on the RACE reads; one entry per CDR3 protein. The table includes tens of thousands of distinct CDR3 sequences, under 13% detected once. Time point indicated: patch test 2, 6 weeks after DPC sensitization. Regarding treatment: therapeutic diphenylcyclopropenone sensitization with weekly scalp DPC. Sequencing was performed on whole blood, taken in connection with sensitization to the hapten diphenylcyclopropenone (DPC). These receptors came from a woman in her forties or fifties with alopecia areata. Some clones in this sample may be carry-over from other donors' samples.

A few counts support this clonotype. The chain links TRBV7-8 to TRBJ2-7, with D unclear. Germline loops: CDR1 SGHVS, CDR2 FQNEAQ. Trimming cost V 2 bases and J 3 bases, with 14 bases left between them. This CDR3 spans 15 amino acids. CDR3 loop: CASSLSGPANYEQYF. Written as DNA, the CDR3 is TGTGCCAGCAGCTTATCCGGTCCCGCCAACTACGAGCAGTACTTC.

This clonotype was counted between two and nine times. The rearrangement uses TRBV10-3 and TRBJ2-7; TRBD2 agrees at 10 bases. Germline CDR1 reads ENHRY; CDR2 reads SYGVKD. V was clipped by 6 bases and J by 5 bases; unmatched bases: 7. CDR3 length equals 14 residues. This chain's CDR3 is CAIRDVAGGHEQYF. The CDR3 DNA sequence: TGTGCCATCAGGGACGTAGCGGGAGGCCACGAGCAGTACTTC.

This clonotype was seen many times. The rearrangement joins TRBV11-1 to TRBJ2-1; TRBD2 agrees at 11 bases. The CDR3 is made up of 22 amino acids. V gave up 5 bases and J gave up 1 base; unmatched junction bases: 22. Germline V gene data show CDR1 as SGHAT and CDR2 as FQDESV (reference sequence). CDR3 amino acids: CASSLTTSGNDGRRASYNEQFF. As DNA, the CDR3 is TGTGCCAGCAGCCTAACGACTAGCGGGAACGACGGGAGGAGGGCTTCCTACAATGAGCAGTTCTTC.

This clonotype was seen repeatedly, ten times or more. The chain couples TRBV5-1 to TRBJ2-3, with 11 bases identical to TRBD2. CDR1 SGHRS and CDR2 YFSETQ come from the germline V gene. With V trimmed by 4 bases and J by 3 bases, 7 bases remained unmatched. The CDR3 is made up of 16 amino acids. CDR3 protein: CASSPTSGEATDTQYF. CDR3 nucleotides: TGCGCCAGCAGCCCGACTAGCGGGGAGGCGACAGATACGCAGTATTTT.

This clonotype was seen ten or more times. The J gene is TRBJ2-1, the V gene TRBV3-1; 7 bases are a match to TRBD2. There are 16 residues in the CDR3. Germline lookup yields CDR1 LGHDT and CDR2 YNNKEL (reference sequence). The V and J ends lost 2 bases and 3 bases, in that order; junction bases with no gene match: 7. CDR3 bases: TGTGCCAGCAGCCAACCGGGAGGCCGATTCTACAATGAGCAGTTCTTC. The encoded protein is CASSQPGGRFYNEQFF.

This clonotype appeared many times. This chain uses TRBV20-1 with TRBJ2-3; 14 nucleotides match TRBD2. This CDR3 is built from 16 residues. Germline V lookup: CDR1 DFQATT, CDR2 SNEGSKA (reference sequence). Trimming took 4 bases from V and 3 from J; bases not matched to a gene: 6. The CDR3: CSATGLAGDVTDTQYF. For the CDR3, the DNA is TGCAGTGCTACGGGACTAGCGGGAGATGTGACAGATACGCAGTATTTT.

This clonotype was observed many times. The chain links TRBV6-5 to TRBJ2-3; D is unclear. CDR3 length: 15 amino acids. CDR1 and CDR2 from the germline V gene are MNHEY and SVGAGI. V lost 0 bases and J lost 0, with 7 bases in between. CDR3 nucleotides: TGTGCCAGCAGTTACTCGTACCTTAGCACAGATACGCAGTATTTT. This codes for CASSYSYLSTDTQYF.

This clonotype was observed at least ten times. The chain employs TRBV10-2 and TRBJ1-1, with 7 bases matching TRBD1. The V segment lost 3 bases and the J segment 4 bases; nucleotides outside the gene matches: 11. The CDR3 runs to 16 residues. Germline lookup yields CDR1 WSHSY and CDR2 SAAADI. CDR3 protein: CASSDPSRGSSTEAFF. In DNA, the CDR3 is TGCGCCAGCAGTGATCCTTCCAGGGGGTCGAGCACTGAAGCTTTCTTT.

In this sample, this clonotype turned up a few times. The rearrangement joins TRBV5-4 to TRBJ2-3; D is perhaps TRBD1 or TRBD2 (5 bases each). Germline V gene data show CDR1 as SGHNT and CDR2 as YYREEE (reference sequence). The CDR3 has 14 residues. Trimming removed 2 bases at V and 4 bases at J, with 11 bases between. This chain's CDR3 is CASSFGAGPDTQYF. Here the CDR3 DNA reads TGTGCCAGCAGCTTTGGGGCGGGCCCAGATACGCAGTATTTT.

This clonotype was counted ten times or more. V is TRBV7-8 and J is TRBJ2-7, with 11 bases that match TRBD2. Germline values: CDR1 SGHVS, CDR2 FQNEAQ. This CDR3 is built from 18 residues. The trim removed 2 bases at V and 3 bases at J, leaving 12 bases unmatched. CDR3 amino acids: CASSLPLRLAGTSYEQYF. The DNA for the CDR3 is TGTGCCAGCAGCTTACCCCTCAGACTAGCGGGAACTAGCTACGAGCAGTACTTC.

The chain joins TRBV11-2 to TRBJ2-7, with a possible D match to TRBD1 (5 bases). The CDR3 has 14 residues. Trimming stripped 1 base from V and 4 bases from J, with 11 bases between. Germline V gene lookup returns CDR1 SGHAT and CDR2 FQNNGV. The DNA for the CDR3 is TGTGCCAGCAGCTTAGGGGCAGGGCGATACGAGCAGTACTTC. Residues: CASSLGAGRYEQYF.

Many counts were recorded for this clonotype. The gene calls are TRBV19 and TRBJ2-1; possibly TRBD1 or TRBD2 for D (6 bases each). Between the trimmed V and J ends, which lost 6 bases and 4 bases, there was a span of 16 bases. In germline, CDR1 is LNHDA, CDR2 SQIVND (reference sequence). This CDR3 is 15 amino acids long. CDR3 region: CASSPDRGGYNEQFF. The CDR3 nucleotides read TGTGCCAGTAGCCCCGATCGAGGGGGGTACAATGAGCAGTTCTTC.

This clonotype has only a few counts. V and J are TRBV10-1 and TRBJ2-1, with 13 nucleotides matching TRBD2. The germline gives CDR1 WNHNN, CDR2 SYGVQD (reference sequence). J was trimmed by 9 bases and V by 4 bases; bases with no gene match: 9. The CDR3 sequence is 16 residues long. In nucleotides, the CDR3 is TGCGCCAGCAGTGGGCCTGGACTAGCGGGAGATAGTGAGCAGTTCTTC. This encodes CASSGPGLAGDSEQFF.

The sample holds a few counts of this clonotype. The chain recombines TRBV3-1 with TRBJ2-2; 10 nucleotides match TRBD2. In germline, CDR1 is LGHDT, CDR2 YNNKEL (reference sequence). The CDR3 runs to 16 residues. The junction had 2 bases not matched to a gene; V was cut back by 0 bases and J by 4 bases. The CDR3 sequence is CASSQDLAGVTGELFF. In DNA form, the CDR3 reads TGTGCCAGCAGCCAAGATCTAGCGGGAGTCACCGGGGAGCTGTTTTTT.